This passage covers 27 T cell receptor beta chains from one sample sequenced in a study of cytomegalovirus exposure and HLA in healthy donors. Primers: 60 Vbeta forward and 13 Jbeta reverse. This table comes from immunoSEQ multiplex PCR, and its TCRdb copy is limited to in-frame clones, with some not included. There are 150,000 to 200,000 clones in the sample, with about 0.8% held by the top ten. The specimen sequenced was PBMCs. These receptor sequences come from a woman aged 18-29 years in good health and CMV-seropositive.

The V call is TRBV7-2, the J call TRBJ1-1; no firm D call. The CDR3 loop spans 14 amino acids. V was pared by 2 bases and J by 6 bases, with 13 bases between. The germline V gene has CDR1 SGHTA and CDR2 FQGNSA. The CDR3 sequence: CASSLSPASPEAFF. In DNA, the CDR3 is TGTGCCAGCAGCTTATCCCCCGCGAGCCCTGAAGCTTTCTTT.

The gene calls are TRBV7-2 and TRBJ2-2; TRBD1 aligns across 10 bases. Germline V lookup: CDR1 SGHTA, CDR2 FQGNSA. The CDR3 is made up of 16 amino acids. J gave up 5 bases and V 7 bases, and 10 bases lay outside the gene matches. CDR3 residues: CASIQAGTGVTGELFF. The CDR3 nucleotides read TGTGCCAGCATCCAGGCCGGGACAGGGGTAACCGGGGAGCTGTTTTTT.

Note on this clone: Other DNA variants within this sample encode the same CDR3. This chain links TRBV11-2 with TRBJ1-5; tentatively, D is TRBD1 (5 bases). Germline assignment: CDR1 SGHAT and CDR2 FQNNGV. Trimming left V 0 bases short and J 6 bases short, with 6 bases between. The CDR3 consists of 13 residues. The CDR3 here is CASSLDQGQPQHF. The CDR3 DNA reads as TGTGCCAGCAGCTTAGACCAGGGTCAGCCCCAGCATTTT.

The rearrangement links TRBV7-3 to TRBJ1-6; possible D gene TRBD1, 6 bases. The CDR3 totals 13 residues. Trimming pared 4 bases from V and 9 bases from J, leaving 10 bases between. Germline CDR1 SGHTA, CDR2 FQGTGA. DNA for the CDR3: TGTGCCAGCAGCTCAACAGGGAGTTCACCCCTCCACTTT. This sequence encodes CASSSTGSSPLHF.

The CDR3 DNA reads as TGTGCCAGCAAAATGGGGGCAGAACAAGAGACCCAGTACTTC. As protein: CASKMGAEQETQYF. The chain recombines TRBV6-5 with TRBJ2-5, with D possibly being TRBD1 (6 bases). Trimming left V 7 bases short and J 2 bases short, with 14 bases between. Germline V gene lookup returns CDR1 MNHEY and CDR2 SVGAGI. This CDR3 region has 14 residues.

On this clone: Other DNA sequences within the sample encode an identical CDR3. The chain has TRBV10-3 and TRBJ2-5; D gene uncertain. In germline, CDR1 is ENHRY, CDR2 SYGVKD. The CDR3 runs to 12 residues. V was cut by 0 bases and J by 4 bases, with 3 bases left in between. CDR3: CAISESRETQYF. The CDR3 DNA is TGTGCCATCAGTGAGTCGAGAGAGACCCAGTACTTC.

This chain uses TRBV5-1 with TRBJ2-2; 10 positions match TRBD2. Germline trimming cut 0 bases from V and 1 base from J; bases unmatched to any gene: 3. Germline CDR1 is SGHRS and CDR2 is YFSETQ. The CDR3 is made up of 17 amino acids. The CDR3 DNA follows: TGCGCCAGCAGCTTGGAGCGGGGGGGATTGAACACCGGGGAGCTGTTTTTT. This gives the protein CASSLERGGLNTGELFF. The full variable domain, its missing parts supplied by reference TRBV5-1 and TRBJ2-2, is KAGVTQTPRYLIKTRGQQVTLSCSPISGHRSVSWYQQTPGQGLQFLFEYFSETQRNKGNFPGRFSGRQFSNSRSEMNVSTLELGDSALYLCASSLERGGLNTGELFFGEGSRLTVL.

The chain links TRBV30 to TRBJ2-7, with TRBD1 matching over 8 bases. V lost 4 bases to trimming and J lost 2 bases; unmatched junction nucleotides: 4. The germline V gene has CDR1 GTSNPN and CDR2 SVGIG (reference sequence). This CDR3 is built from 13 residues. The CDR3 loop reads CAWKGTGPYEQYF. The CDR3 DNA follows: TGTGCCTGGAAAGGGACAGGCCCCTACGAGCAGTACTTC.

In regard to this clone: The identical CDR3 is also encoded by other nucleotide sequences in the sample. V is TRBV29-1 and J is TRBJ1-1; a weak D match, TRBD1 (6 bases). Trimming took 6 bases from V and 0 from J, leaving 11 bases between them. Germline values: CDR1 SQVTM, CDR2 ANQGSEA. The CDR3 is 13 amino acids. The CDR3 DNA follows: TGCAGCGTCGGGGGGCGGATGAACACTGAAGCTTTCTTT. This codes for CSVGGRMNTEAFF.

The gene calls are TRBV6-5 and TRBJ2-5, with D unclear. The DNA end is more similar to TRBJ2-7, so the J call may be wrong. This CDR3 has 14 residues. The germline V gene has CDR1 MNHEY and CDR2 SVGAGI. CDR3 protein: CASSYFRPSYEQYF. The DNA of the CDR3 is TGTGCCAGCAGTTACTTCAGGCCCTCCTACGAGCAGTACTTC.

The DNA of the CDR3 is TGTGCCAGCAGCCGATGGACAGCGAACACCGGGGAGCTGTTTTTT. This encodes CASSRWTANTGELFF. The rearrangement joins TRBV5-4 to TRBJ2-2; TRBD1 is a possible D gene (6 bases). Germline CDR1 SGHNT, CDR2 YYREEE (reference sequence). With 4 bases removed from V and 0 bases from J, the gap between germline ends came to 10 bases. This CDR3 has 15 residues.

J is TRBJ1-1 and V is TRBV18; 7 nucleotides align to TRBD1. V lost 8 bases to trimming and J lost 1 base; unmatched junction nucleotides: 7. The CDR3 spans 14 residues. Germline assignment: CDR1 KGHSH and CDR2 LQKENI. The CDR3 here is CASLKGTANTEAFF. Here the CDR3 DNA reads TGTGCCAGCCTGAAGGGGACAGCGAACACTGAAGCTTTCTTT.

The CDR3 protein is CASSGRTEATQYF. The CDR3 DNA sequence: TGTGCCAGCAGCGGACGGACAGAGGCTACGCAGTATTTT. This sequence joins TRBV7-2 and TRBJ2-3; perhaps TRBD1 as D (6 bases). This CDR3 is built from 13 residues. V was cut by 5 bases and J by 8 bases, with 14 bases left in between. The V gene's germline CDR1 is SGHTA and CDR2 FQGNSA.

The chain recombines TRBV5-1 with TRBJ1-6; no definite D call. V was shortened by 4 bases and J by 9 bases, with 11 bases between the two germline ends. Germline CDR1 and CDR2: SGHRS and YFSETQ. The CDR3 runs 13 residues. The CDR3 is CASSPEGGSPLHF. The CDR3 bases are TGCGCCAGCAGCCCGGAGGGCGGTTCACCCCTCCACTTT.

This rearrangement joins TRBV25-1 to TRBJ2-7; D remains ambiguous. Germline CDR1 is MGHDK and CDR2 is SYGVNS. This CDR3 region has 11 residues. Trimming stripped 1 base from V and 7 bases from J, with 5 bases between. As DNA, the CDR3 is TGTGCCAGCAGTGAATTGCGGGAGCAGTACTTC. Residues: CASSELREQYF.

The rearrangement uses TRBV4-2 and TRBJ2-5, with 8 bases lining up with TRBD1. The CDR3 has 16 amino acids. Germline V lookup: CDR1 LGHNA, CDR2 YNFKEQ. V gave up 2 bases and J gave up 4 bases; unmatched junction bases: 9. Here the CDR3 reads CASSQYDRGLGETQYF. In DNA, the CDR3 is TGTGCCAGCAGCCAATATGACAGGGGTTTGGGAGAGACCCAGTACTTC.

This chain connects TRBV2 to TRBJ1-2; 8 nucleotides agree with TRBD1. The CDR3 has 13 residues. The V gene end was trimmed by 6 bases and the J gene end by 4 bases; junction bases not matched to a gene: 4. The germline gives CDR1 SNHLY, CDR2 FYNNEI. The DNA of the CDR3 is TGTGCCAGCAGGTTTACAGGGGGCTATGGCTACACCTTC. Its translation: CASRFTGGYGYTF.

The V and J genes are TRBV6-5 and TRBJ1-3; D perhaps matches TRBD1 (5 bases). Germline loops: CDR1 MNHEY, CDR2 SVGAGI. The CDR3 has 14 residues. With 11 bases removed from V and 0 bases from J, the gap between germline ends came to 14 bases. This CDR3 is CASARAASGNTIYF. The CDR3 DNA reads TGTGCCTCCGCCAGGGCTGCCTCTGGAAACACCATATATTTT.

The chain has TRBV5-4 and TRBJ1-1, with 7 bases that match TRBD1. The junction had 8 bases not matched to a gene; V was cut back by 3 bases and J by 3 bases. This CDR3 has 15 amino acids. Germline CDR1 SGHNT, CDR2 YYREEE (reference sequence). This CDR3 is CASSSRSGQYTEAFF. The CDR3, as DNA: TGTGCCAGCAGCTCTAGATCGGGACAGTACACTGAAGCTTTCTTT.

V gene TRBV6-5 combines with J gene TRBJ2-1; tentatively, D is TRBD2 (5 bases). The CDR3 has 13 amino acids. The germline CDR1 and CDR2 sequences are MNHEY and SVGAGI. V lost 3 bases and J 7 bases, leaving 10 bases between the germline ends. CDR3 in DNA: TGTGCCAGCAGTTATCGACGGACTAATGAGCAGTTCTTC. This codes for CASSYRRTNEQFF.

The chain has TRBV7-8 and TRBJ2-1, with no clear D. The length of the CDR3 is 14 residues. Germline CDR1 SGHVS, CDR2 FQNEAQ. Trimming pared 5 bases from V and 0 bases from J, leaving 8 bases between. CDR3 sequence (DNA): TGTGCCAGCAGCCTAGTTAGCTCCTACAATGAGCAGTTCTTC. It yields the protein CASSLVSSYNEQFF.

This sequence joins TRBV12-5 and TRBJ1-5, with 7 bases lining up with TRBD1. Germline CDR1 LGHNT, CDR2 FRNRAP. This CDR3 contains 16 residues. Germline trimming cut 2 bases from V and 11 bases from J; bases unmatched to any gene: 15. The CDR3 sequence is CASGLTHARDSRAQHF. In DNA form, the CDR3 reads TGTGCTAGTGGTTTGACCCATGCTCGGGACAGCCGAGCCCAGCATTTT.

V is TRBV10-3 and J is TRBJ2-1; weak D call: TRBD2 (6 bases). CDR3 length equals 17 residues. V was pared by 0 bases and J by 4 bases, with 16 bases between. Germline CDR1 is ENHRY and CDR2 is SYGVKD. CDR3 nucleotide sequence: TGTGCCATCAGTGAGTCGGGACTCCCCTCCGGTTACAATGAGCAGTTCTTC. Translation: CAISESGLPSGYNEQFF.

V gene TRBV5-5 combines with J gene TRBJ1-4, with 7 positions matching TRBD1. The CDR3 is made up of 14 amino acids. Germline values: CDR1 SGHKS, CDR2 YYEKEE (reference sequence). Trimming removed 2 bases from V and 8 bases from J; junction bases left unmatched: 6. CDR3 in amino acids: CASSFRQGREKLFF. In nucleotides, the CDR3 is TGTGCCAGCAGCTTTAGACAGGGCAGAGAAAAACTGTTTTTT.

The V call is TRBV5-1, the J call TRBJ1-1; a weak D match, TRBD1 (5 bases). The CDR3 length is 14 residues. The germline V gene has CDR1 SGHRS and CDR2 YFSETQ. The V gene lost 4 bases and the J gene lost 0 bases, with 10 bases spanning the gap. CDR3 coding DNA: TGCGCCAGCAGCCAGTCAGGGTTGAACACTGAAGCTTTCTTT. It translates to CASSQSGLNTEAFF. Complete variable domain (other parts from reference TRBV5-1 and TRBJ1-1): KAGVTQTPRYLIKTRGQQVTLSCSPISGHRSVSWYQQTPGQGLQFLFEYFSETQRNKGNFPGRFSGRQFSNSRSEMNVSTLELGDSALYLCASSQSGLNTEAFFGQGTRLTVV.

J is TRBJ1-1 and V is TRBV19, with 8 bases lining up with TRBD1. The J segment lost 0 bases and the V segment lost 3 bases, leaving 6 bases of the junction unmatched. This CDR3 spans 16 amino acids. The germline gives CDR1 LNHDA, CDR2 SQIVND (reference sequence). CDR3 residues: CASSIWPDRVNTEAFF. The CDR3 coding sequence is TGTGCCAGTAGTATCTGGCCGGACAGGGTGAACACTGAAGCTTTCTTT. Combining the CDR3 with reference TRBV19 and TRBJ1-1 gives the whole variable domain DGGITQSPKYLFRKEGQNVTLSCEQNLNHDAMYWYRQDPGQGLRLIYYSQIVNDFQKGDIAEGYSVSREKKESFPLTVTSAQKNPTAFYLCASSIWPDRVNTEAFFGQGTRLTVV.

The CDR3 DNA reads TGTGCCAGCAGCTGGGTCGGGGCAACTAATGAAAAACTGTTTTTT. Amino acids: CASSWVGATNEKLFF. J is TRBJ1-4 and V is TRBV5-4; D call uncertain. Germline V lookup: CDR1 SGHNT, CDR2 YYREEE (reference sequence). Deletions cut 3 bases from V and 0 bases from J, with 9 bases between. This CDR3 has 15 amino acids.